This is a list of T cell receptor beta chains from one sample in a study of blood T cell repertoires in COVID-19. Profiling relied on immunoSEQ multiplex PCR, and the TCRdb table lists in-frame clones only, not all of them. The sample has more than 150,000 clones, around 84% seen once. The sequenced sample consisted of peripheral blood. The receptors come from a man under 40 with active or convalescent COVID-19. The CDR3 runs from the conserved cysteine through the conserved F or W. The D gene is left open where the match is weak. Expanded clones are given a class, and other clones once, few, many or no size at all.

CDR3nt | CDR3aa | abundance | v_gene | d_gene | j_gene
TGTGCCAGCAGTTCGGGACAGGGGAGTCAGCCCCAGCATTTT | CASSSGQGSQPQHF | NA | TRBV27 | TRBD1 | TRBJ1-5
TGTGCCAGCAGCCAAACCTACGGTTCCTACAATGAGCAGTTCTTC | CASSQTYGSYNEQFF | NA | TRBV3-1/TRBV3-2 | NA | TRBJ2-1
TGTGCCAGCAGCTCCCAGGGGGCGCTGGCCCATGGCTACACCTTC | CASSSQGALAHGYTF | NA | TRBV5-4 | TRBD1 | TRBJ1-2
TGTGCCAGCTCACCTGGGAGGCCGCCACTGGATTCACCCCTCCACTTT | CASSPGRPPLDSPLHF | NA | TRBV18 | NA | TRBJ1-6
TGCAGCGTTTCCGCCCCTGGTGGAGGCGGGACCGGGGAGCTGTTTTTT | CSVSAPGGGGTGELFF | once | TRBV29-1 | NA | TRBJ2-2
TGCGCCAGCAGCCGGGACAGGGACACTGAAGCTTTCTTT | CASSRDRDTEAFF | NA | TRBV4-3 | TRBD1 | TRBJ1-1
TGTGCCAGCAGCTTGACTAGTAGCGAGCAGTACTTC | CASSLTSSEQYF | medium-sized | TRBV7-9 | NA | TRBJ2-7
TGCGCCAGCAGCCCTGGGGACAGACCGGGCAATCAGCCCCAGCATTTT | CASSPGDRPGNQPQHF | NA | TRBV5-1 | TRBD1 | TRBJ1-5
TGTGCCAGTAGTAGGACCGGGACAGGGACAGATACGCAGTATTTT | CASSRTGTGTDTQYF | once | TRBV19 | TRBD1 | TRBJ2-3
TGTGCCAGCTCACCACGGGGGGTGGTCGTGGCAGGTCCGTCACCCCTCCACTTT | CASSPRGVVVAGPSPLHF | NA | TRBV18 | NA | TRBJ1-6
TGTGCCAGCAGCCAAGATATGGGGGGGGTTGAAAAACTGTTTTTT | CASSQDMGGVEKLFF | NA | TRBV3-1/TRBV3-2 | NA | TRBJ1-4
TGTGCCAGCAGTTTTGGGGACAGGGGAGGGAACACTGAAGCTTTCTTT | CASSFGDRGGNTEAFF | NA | TRBV28 | TRBD1 | TRBJ1-1
TGTGCCAGTAGAGCGGCCCTAGCGGGAGTCGAGAATGAGCAGTTCTTC | CASRAALAGVENEQFF | NA | TRBV19 | TRBD2 | TRBJ2-1
TGTGCCAGCAGCTTACTCGTTCAGGGCCGAGGCTATGGCTACACCTTC | CASSLLVQGRGYGYTF | once | TRBV7-9 | NA | TRBJ1-2
TGTGCCAGCAGCCCACACAGCCAGGCTAACTATGGCTACACCTTC | CASSPHSQANYGYTF | once | TRBV7-9 | NA | TRBJ1-2
TGTGCCAGCAGTTCCTCCCTGTCCTACAGGGGGCCAGGGCAGCCCCAGCATTTT | CASSSSLSYRGPGQPQHF | NA | TRBV28 | TRBD1 | TRBJ1-5
TGTGCCAGCAGGGGACAGGTCAATCAGCCCCAGCATTTT | CASRGQVNQPQHF | NA | TRBV12-3/TRBV12-4 | TRBD1 | TRBJ1-5
TGTGCCAGTAGCCACGGGGGAAGACAGCCCCAGCATTTT | CASSHGGRQPQHF | NA | TRBV19 | NA | TRBJ1-5
TGTGCCAGCAGTGAACCAGGGCTGGGCACTGAAGCTTTCTTT | CASSEPGLGTEAFF | once | TRBV6-1 | NA | TRBJ1-1
TGTGCCAGTAGTATAGATGGGAGGGACCAGTACTTC | CASSIDGRDQYF | NA | TRBV19 | TRBD2 | TRBJ2-5
TGCGCCAGCAGCTTTGGGCAGGGCACTGAAGCTTTCTTT | CASSFGQGTEAFF | NA | TRBV5-1 | NA | TRBJ1-1
TGTGCCAGCAGTTACAGACAGAACACTGAAGCTTTCTTT | CASSYRQNTEAFF | NA | TRBV6-2/TRBV6-3 | NA | TRBJ1-1
TGCGCCAGCAGCCAACTAGGCGAGAGGGATGAGCAGTTCTTC | CASSQLGERDEQFF | few | TRBV4-3 | NA | TRBJ2-1
TGTGCCAGCAGTGGTTACTACGAGCAGTACTTC | CASSGYYEQYF | NA | TRBV25-1 | NA | TRBJ2-7
TGTGCCAGCAGCTACGGGACAGGGACGTACGAGCAGTACTTC | CASSYGTGTYEQYF | NA | TRBV5-8 | TRBD1 | TRBJ2-7
TGTGCCAGCAGCGCGGGGGGCTCCCTCACTAGCACAGATACGCAGTATTTT | CASSAGGSLTSTDTQYF | NA | TRBV9 | NA | TRBJ2-3
TGCGCCAGCAGCCAAGAAGCAGGTCGGTATGGCTACACCTTC | CASSQEAGRYGYTF | NA | TRBV4-1 | NA | TRBJ1-2